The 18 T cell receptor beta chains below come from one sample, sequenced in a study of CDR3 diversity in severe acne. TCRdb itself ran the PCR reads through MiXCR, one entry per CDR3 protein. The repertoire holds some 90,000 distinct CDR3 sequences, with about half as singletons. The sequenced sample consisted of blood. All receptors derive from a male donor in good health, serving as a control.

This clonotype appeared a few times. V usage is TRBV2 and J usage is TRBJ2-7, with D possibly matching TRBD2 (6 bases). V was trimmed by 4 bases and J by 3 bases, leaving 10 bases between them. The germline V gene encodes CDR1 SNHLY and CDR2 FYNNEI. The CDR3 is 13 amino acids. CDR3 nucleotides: TGTGCCAGCAGTGCGGGACTGAACTACGAGCAGTACTTC. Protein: CASSAGLNYEQYF.

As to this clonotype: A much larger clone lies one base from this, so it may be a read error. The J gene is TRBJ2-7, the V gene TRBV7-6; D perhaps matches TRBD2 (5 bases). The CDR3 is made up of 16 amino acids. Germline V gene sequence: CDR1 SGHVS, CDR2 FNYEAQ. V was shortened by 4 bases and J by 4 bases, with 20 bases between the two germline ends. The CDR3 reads CASSSKADGFLYEQYF. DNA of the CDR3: TGTGCCAGCAGCTCAAAAGCGGACGGATTTTTGTACGAGCAGTACTTC.

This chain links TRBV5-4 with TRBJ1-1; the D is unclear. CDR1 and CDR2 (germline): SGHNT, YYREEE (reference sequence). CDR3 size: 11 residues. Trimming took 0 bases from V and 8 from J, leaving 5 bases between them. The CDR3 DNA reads TGTGCCAGCAGCTTGGAAAGAGAAGCTTTCTTT. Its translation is CASSLEREAFF.

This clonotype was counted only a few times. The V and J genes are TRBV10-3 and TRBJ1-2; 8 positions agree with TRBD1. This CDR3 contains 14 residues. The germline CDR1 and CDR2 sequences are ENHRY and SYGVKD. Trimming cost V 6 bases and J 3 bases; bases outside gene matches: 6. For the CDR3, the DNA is TGTGCCATCAGAGGACAGGGCCTGGACTATGGCTACACCTTC. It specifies CAIRGQGLDYGYTF.

Here the CDR3 reads CSVGGLAGGPTTYEQYF. The CDR3, as DNA: TGCAGCGTTGGGGGACTAGCGGGAGGCCCCACAACCTACGAGCAGTACTTC. V gene TRBV29-1 combines with J gene TRBJ2-7; TRBD2 agrees at 15 bases. Unmatched junction bases numbered 9, after V lost 4 bases and J lost 2 bases. The length of the CDR3 is 17 residues. CDR1 and CDR2 (germline): SQVTM, ANQGSEA.

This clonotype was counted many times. The CDR3 spells CAISLRGMNTEAFF. In nucleotides, the CDR3 is TGTGCCATCAGCCTCAGGGGGATGAACACTGAAGCTTTCTTT. J is TRBJ1-1 and V is TRBV10-3; 7 bases match TRBD1. The trim removed 6 bases at V and 0 bases at J, leaving 4 bases unmatched. CDR1 and CDR2 (germline): ENHRY, SYGVKD. The CDR3 extends over 14 amino acids.

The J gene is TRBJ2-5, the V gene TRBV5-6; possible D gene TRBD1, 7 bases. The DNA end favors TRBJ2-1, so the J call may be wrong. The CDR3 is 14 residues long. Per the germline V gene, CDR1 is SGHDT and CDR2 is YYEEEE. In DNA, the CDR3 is TGTGCCAGCAGCATTCAGGGGGGCGGGAATGAGCAGTTCTTC. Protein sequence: CASSIQGGGNEQFF.

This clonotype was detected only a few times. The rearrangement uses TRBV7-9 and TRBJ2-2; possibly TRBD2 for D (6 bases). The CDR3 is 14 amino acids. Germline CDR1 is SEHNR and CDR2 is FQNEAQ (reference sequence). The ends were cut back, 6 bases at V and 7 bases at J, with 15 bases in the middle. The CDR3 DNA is TGTGCCAGCAGGATTCGCGGGGAACTCGGGGAGCTGTTTTTT. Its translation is CASRIRGELGELFF.

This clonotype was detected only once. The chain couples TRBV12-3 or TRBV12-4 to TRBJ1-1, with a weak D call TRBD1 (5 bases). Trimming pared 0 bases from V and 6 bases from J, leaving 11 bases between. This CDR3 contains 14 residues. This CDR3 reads CASSLAGDLAEAFF. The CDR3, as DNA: TGTGCCAGCAGTTTAGCAGGGGACTTGGCTGAAGCTTTCTTT.

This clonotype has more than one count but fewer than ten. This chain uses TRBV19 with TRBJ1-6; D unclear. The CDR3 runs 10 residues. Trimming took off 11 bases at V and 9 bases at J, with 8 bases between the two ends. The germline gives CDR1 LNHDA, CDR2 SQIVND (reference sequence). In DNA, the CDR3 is TGTGCCGGGAAGAGTTCACCCCTCCACTTT. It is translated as CAGKSSPLHF. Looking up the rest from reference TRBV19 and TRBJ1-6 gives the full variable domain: DGGITQSPKYLFRKEGQNVTLSCEQNLNHDAMYWYRQDPGQGLRLIYYSQIVNDFQKGDIAEGYSVSREKKESFPLTVTSAQKNPTAFYLCAGKSSPLHFGNGTRLTVT.

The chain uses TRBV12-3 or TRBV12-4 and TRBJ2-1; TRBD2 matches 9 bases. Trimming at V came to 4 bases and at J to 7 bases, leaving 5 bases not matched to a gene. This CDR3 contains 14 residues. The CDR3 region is CASSWRGGGNEQFF. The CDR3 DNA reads TGTGCCAGCAGTTGGCGGGGGGGGGGGAATGAGCAGTTCTTC.

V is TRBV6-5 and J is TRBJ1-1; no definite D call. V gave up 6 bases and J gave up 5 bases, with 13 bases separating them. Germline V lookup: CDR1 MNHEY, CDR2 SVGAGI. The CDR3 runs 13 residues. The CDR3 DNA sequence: TGTGCCAGCAGAAAACAAGACCGGACTGAAGCTTTCTTT. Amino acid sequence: CASRKQDRTEAFF.

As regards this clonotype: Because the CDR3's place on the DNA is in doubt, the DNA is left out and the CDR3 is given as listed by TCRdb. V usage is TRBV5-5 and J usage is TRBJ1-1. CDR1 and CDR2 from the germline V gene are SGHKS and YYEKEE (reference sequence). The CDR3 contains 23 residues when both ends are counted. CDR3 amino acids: CASSLRDSGRSEQYFGPGTEAFF.

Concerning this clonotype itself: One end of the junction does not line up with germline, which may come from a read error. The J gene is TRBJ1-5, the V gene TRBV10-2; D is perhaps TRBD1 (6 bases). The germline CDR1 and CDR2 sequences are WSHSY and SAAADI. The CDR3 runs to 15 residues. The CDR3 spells CASRDQQGGNQHQHF. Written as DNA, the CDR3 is TGCGCCAGCAGAGACCAACAGGGTGGCAATCAGCACCAGCATTTT.

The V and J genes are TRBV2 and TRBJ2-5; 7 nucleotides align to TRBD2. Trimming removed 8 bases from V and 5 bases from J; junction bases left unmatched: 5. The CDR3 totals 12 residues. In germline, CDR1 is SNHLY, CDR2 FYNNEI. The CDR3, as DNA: TGTGCCAGCCGGGAGGATCGCGAGACCCAGTACTTC. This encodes CASREDRETQYF.

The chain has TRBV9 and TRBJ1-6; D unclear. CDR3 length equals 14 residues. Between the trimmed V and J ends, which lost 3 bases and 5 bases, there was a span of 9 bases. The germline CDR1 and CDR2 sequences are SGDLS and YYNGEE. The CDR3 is CASSAYTDNSPLHF. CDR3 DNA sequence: TGTGCCAGCAGCGCATACACTGATAATTCACCCCTCCACTTT.

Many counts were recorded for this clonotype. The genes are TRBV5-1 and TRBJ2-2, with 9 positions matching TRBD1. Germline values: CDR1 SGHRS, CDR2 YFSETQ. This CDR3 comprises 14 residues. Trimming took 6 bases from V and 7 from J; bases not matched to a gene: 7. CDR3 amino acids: CASTMGQGGGELFF. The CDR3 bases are TGCGCCAGCACGATGGGACAGGGAGGCGGGGAGCTGTTTTTT. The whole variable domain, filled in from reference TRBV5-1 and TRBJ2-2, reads KAGVTQTPRYLIKTRGQQVTLSCSPISGHRSVSWYQQTPGQGLQFLFEYFSETQRNKGNFPGRFSGRQFSNSRSEMNVSTLELGDSALYLCASTMGQGGGELFFGEGSRLTVL.

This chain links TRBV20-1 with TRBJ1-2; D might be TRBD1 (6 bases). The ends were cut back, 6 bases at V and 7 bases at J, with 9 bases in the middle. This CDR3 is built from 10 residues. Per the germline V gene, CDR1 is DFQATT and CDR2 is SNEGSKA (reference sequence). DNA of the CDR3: TGCAGTGCGAGGACAGCTGGCTACACCTTC. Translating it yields CSARTAGYTF.